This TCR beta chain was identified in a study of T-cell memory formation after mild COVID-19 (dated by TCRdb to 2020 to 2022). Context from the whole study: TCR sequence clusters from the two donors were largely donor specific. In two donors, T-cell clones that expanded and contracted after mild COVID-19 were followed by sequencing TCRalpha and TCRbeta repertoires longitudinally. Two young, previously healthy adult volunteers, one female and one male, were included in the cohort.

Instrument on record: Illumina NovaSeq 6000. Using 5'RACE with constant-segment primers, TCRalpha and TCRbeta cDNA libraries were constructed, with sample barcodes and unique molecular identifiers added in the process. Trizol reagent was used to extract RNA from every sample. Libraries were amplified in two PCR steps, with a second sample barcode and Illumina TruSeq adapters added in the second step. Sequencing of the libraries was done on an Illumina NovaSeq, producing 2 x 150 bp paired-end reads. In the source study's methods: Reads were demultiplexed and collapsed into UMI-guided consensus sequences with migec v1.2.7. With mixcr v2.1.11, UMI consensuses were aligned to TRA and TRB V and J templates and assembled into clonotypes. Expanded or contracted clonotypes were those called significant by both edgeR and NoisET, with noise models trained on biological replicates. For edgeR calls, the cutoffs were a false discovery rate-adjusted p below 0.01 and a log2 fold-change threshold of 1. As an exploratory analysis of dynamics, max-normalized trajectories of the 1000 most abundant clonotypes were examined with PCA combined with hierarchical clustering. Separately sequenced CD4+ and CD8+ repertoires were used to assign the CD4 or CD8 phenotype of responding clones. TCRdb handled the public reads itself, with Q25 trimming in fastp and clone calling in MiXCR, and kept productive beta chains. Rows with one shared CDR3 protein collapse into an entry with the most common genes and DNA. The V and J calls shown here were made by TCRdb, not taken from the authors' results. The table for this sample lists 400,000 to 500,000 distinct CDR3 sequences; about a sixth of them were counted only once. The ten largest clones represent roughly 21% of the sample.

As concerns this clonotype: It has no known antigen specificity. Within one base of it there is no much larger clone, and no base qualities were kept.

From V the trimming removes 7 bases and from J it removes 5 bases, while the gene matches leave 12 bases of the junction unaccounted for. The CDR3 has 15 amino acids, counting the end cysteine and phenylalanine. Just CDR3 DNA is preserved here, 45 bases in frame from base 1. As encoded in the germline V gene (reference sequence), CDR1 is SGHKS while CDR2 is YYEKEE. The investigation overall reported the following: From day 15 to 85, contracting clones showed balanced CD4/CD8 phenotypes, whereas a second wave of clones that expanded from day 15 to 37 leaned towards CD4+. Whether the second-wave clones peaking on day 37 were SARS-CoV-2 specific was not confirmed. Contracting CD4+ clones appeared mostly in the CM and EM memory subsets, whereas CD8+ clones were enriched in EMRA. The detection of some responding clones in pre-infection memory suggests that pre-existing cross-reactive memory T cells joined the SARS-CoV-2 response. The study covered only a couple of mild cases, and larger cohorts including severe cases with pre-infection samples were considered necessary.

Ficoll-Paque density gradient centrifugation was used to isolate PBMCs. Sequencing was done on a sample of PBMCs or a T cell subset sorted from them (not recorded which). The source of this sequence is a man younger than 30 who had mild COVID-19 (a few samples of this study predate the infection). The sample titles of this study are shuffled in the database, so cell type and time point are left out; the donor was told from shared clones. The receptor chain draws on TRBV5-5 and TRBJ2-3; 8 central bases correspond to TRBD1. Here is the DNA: TGTGCCAGCTCTGAGGACAGGGCCGCCGGAGATACGCAGTATTTT. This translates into CASSEDRAAGDTQYF. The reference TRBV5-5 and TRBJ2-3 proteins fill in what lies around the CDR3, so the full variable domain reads DAGVTQSPTHLIKTRGQQVTLRCSPISGHKSVSWYQQVLGQGPQFIFQYYEKEERGRGNFPDRFSARQFPNYSSELNVNALLLGDSALYLCASSEDRAAGDTQYFGPGTRLTVL.